The 17 T cell receptor beta chains below were found in one sample sequenced in a study of blood T cell repertoires in COVID-19. Method: immunoSEQ multiplex PCR; TCRdb's copy keeps in-frame clones and lacks some. The data contain nearly 350,000 clones, about nine tenths of them seen just once; the ten biggest clones take up just under 6.5%. Sample: peripheral blood. The origin of the receptors is a woman aged 50 to 60 with COVID-19, enrolled during active disease.

The chain employs TRBV24-1 and TRBJ2-1; TRBD2 aligns across 8 bases. The V gene end was trimmed by 3 bases and the J gene end by 4 bases; junction bases not matched to a gene: 7. The germline V gene has CDR1 KGHDR and CDR2 SFDVKD. There are 16 residues in the CDR3. CDR3 in DNA: TGTGCCACCAGTGATACCGGGACTAGAGCTTACAATGAGCAGTTCTTC. Its translation is CATSDTGTRAYNEQFF.

The chain uses TRBV6-5 and TRBJ2-3, with D possibly matching TRBD2 (6 bases). Deletions cut 4 bases from V and 0 bases from J, with 14 bases between. This CDR3 is built from 16 residues. Germline V gene lookup returns CDR1 MNHEY and CDR2 SVGAGI. The CDR3 spells CASSFRAGPSTDTQYF. In DNA, the CDR3 is TGTGCCAGCAGTTTTAGGGCGGGGCCCAGCACAGATACGCAGTATTTT.

CDR3 sequence (DNA): TGTGCCAGCAGTTTAGGGACAGGGATCGGCTACACCTTC. This gives the protein CASSLGTGIGYTF. The chain carries TRBV12-3 or TRBV12-4 and TRBJ1-2; TRBD1 matches at 8 bases. The length of the CDR3 is 13 residues. V trimming: 1 base; J trimming: 8 bases; junction bases outside the gene matches: 3.

The chain links TRBV6-5 to TRBJ2-1, with TRBD1 matching 11 bases. The CDR3 is made up of 15 amino acids. Germline V gene sequence: CDR1 MNHEY, CDR2 SVGAGI. V dropped 6 bases and J dropped 5; count of bases not matched to a gene: 6. CDR3 bases: TGTGCCAGCAGACACGGGACAGGGGGACACAATGAGCAGTTCTTC. It is translated as CASRHGTGGHNEQFF.

The chain is built from TRBV4-1 and TRBJ1-6; D not certain. V was cut by 0 bases and J by 6 bases, with 15 bases left in between. The CDR3 totals 17 residues. The germline gives CDR1 MGHRA, CDR2 YSYEKL. CDR3 protein: CASSQESSRPTNSPLHF. The DNA for the CDR3 is TGCGCCAGCAGCCAAGAATCTTCCAGGCCGACTAATTCACCCCTCCACTTT.

The V gene is TRBV5-8, the J gene TRBJ1-2; TRBD1 is a possible D gene (5 bases). The V end was cut by 3 bases, the J end by 11 bases, with 32 bases between. The CDR3 runs 18 residues. From germline, CDR1 is SGHTS and CDR2 YDEGEE. DNA of the CDR3: TGTGCCAGCAGCTCAAACCCAAGTAAATCCGCCCGGACACCCCGTTACACCTTC. Protein product: CASSSNPSKSARTPRYTF. The entire variable domain, with the rest obtained from reference TRBV5-8 and TRBJ1-2, is as follows: EAGVTQSPTHLIKTRGQQATLRCSPISGHTSVYWYQQALGLGLQFLLWYDEGEERNRGNFPPRFSGRQFPNYSSELNVNALELEDSALYLCASSSNPSKSARTPRYTFGSGTRLTVV.

This clone was seen only once. The V and J genes are TRBV5-5 and TRBJ2-2, with 7 bases fitting TRBD1. The CDR3 is 16 amino acids. J was trimmed by 6 bases and V by 4 bases; bases with no gene match: 12. Germline CDR1 and CDR2: SGHKS and YYEKEE (reference sequence). DNA for the CDR3: TGTGCCAGCAGCCCTACAGGGGACAATCTACCCGGGGAGCTGTTTTTT. As protein: CASSPTGDNLPGELFF.

The chain joins TRBV5-4 to TRBJ2-1; TRBD1 agrees at 10 bases. The ends lost 5 bases at V and 6 bases at J; junction bases unmatched: 5. This CDR3 comprises 14 residues. CDR1 is SGHNT, CDR2 YYREEE, per germline (reference sequence). The chain's CDR3 is CASRKTGGLNEQFF. The CDR3 DNA is TGTGCCAGCAGAAAGACAGGGGGCCTCAATGAGCAGTTCTTC.

Note on this clone: The germline gene is not matched at one end of the junction; a read error may be the cause. This rearrangement joins TRBV5-5 to TRBJ1-2; the match to TRBD1 covers 7 bases. Germline CDR1 is SGHKS and CDR2 is YYEKEE (reference sequence). This CDR3 is built from 10 residues. Written as DNA, the CDR3 is TGTGCCAGCAGCGCCGGGGACAGAAACTTC. This translates into CASSAGDRNF. The full variable domain, in which reference TRBV5-5 and TRBJ1-2 provide the parts outside the CDR3, is DAGVTQSPTHLIKTRGQQVTLRCSPISGHKSVSWYQQVLGQGPQFIFQYYEKEERGRGNFPDRFSARQFPNYSSELNVNALLLGDSALYLCASSAGDRNFGSGTRLTVV.

The chain employs TRBV9 and TRBJ2-2; the D is unclear. The germline V gene encodes CDR1 SGDLS and CDR2 YYNGEE. V lost 0 bases and J 11 bases, leaving 8 bases between the germline ends. The CDR3 covers 12 residues. This CDR3 reads CASSVVGEELFF. The CDR3 DNA reads TGTGCCAGCAGCGTAGTCGGTGAAGAGCTGTTTTTT. The full variable domain, rest sourced from reference TRBV9 and TRBJ2-2, is DSGVTQTPKHLITATGQRVTLRCSPRSGDLSVYWYQQSLDQGLQFLIQYYNGEERAKGNILERFSAQQFPDLHSELNLSSLELGDSALYFCASSVVGEELFFGEGSRLTVL.

This chain joins TRBV5-1 and TRBJ2-1; D may be TRBD2 (5 bases). Trimming shortened V by 1 base and J by 0 bases, and 8 bases separated the two germline ends. Germline V lookup: CDR1 SGHRS, CDR2 YFSETQ. The CDR3 contains 15 residues. The CDR3 region is CASSLLASSYNEQFF. As DNA, the CDR3 is TGCGCCAGCAGCTTGCTAGCCAGCTCCTACAATGAGCAGTTCTTC. Full variable domain (outside the CDR3, taken from reference TRBV5-1 and TRBJ2-1): KAGVTQTPRYLIKTRGQQVTLSCSPISGHRSVSWYQQTPGQGLQFLFEYFSETQRNKGNFPGRFSGRQFSNSRSEMNVSTLELGDSALYLCASSLLASSYNEQFFGPGTRLTVL.

This clone was observed once. The chain recombines TRBV6-5 with TRBJ2-2; possible D gene TRBD2, 5 bases. The CDR3 runs 13 residues. Trimming cost V 7 bases and J 6 bases, with 12 bases left between them. The V gene's germline CDR1 is MNHEY and CDR2 SVGAGI. In DNA, the CDR3 is TGTGCCAGCAACTACCGGGGTGCCGGGGAGCTGTTTTTT. This translates into CASNYRGAGELFF.

The V gene is TRBV11-2, the J gene TRBJ2-3; a possible D gene is TRBD2 (6 bases). The germline CDR1 and CDR2 sequences are SGHAT and FQNNGV. Trimming cost V 8 bases and J 5 bases, with 17 bases left between them. The CDR3 loop spans 14 amino acids. This CDR3 reads CASPHRRDGDTQYF. The CDR3 coding sequence is TGTGCCAGCCCTCACCGGCGGGACGGAGATACGCAGTATTTT.

The CDR3 sequence: CASSLFGSGNQETQYF. CDR3 sequence (DNA): TGTGCCAGCAGTTTATTTGGGAGCGGGAACCAAGAGACCCAGTACTTC. V is TRBV27 and J is TRBJ2-5; 7 positions match TRBD2. Germline values: CDR1 MNHEY, CDR2 SMNVEV (reference sequence). Germline trimming cut 1 base from V and 0 bases from J; bases unmatched to any gene: 5. This CDR3 has 16 amino acids.

The chain recombines TRBV5-4 with TRBJ1-6, with TRBD1 matching 7 bases. Germline CDR1 reads SGHNT; CDR2 reads YYREEE (reference sequence). J was trimmed by 3 bases and V by 4 bases; bases with no gene match: 7. This CDR3 is built from 16 residues. This chain's CDR3 is CASSIRGSVYNSPLHF. CDR3 DNA: TGTGCCAGCAGCATCAGGGGGTCTGTCTATAATTCACCCCTCCACTTT.

J is TRBJ2-5 and V is TRBV7-8, with 8 bases matching TRBD1. Germline V gives CDR1 SGHVS, CDR2 FQNEAQ. The CDR3 contains 17 residues. V shed 2 bases, J shed 4 bases, and the junction held 12 bases outside the gene matches. The CDR3 coding sequence is TGTGCCAGCAGCTTATCGACAGGGGTCGTGACCGGAGAGACCCAGTACTTC. This sequence encodes CASSLSTGVVTGETQYF.

The V gene is TRBV27, the J gene TRBJ1-5, with D possibly being TRBD1 (5 bases). CDR1 is MNHEY, CDR2 SMNVEV, per germline (reference sequence). This CDR3 comprises 14 residues. With 8 bases removed from V and 7 bases from J, the gap between germline ends came to 18 bases. The CDR3 sequence is CASQAGGAGQPQHF. Here the CDR3 DNA reads TGTGCCAGCCAGGCCGGAGGGGCGGGACAGCCCCAGCATTTT.